This TCR beta chain appears in the sequencing data of a study of blood T cell repertoires in COVID-19. Turning to the study itself: In each case, the material was cDNA or gDNA derived from T cells, B-cell-depleted T cells, or PBMCs.

V was pared by 0 bases and J by 7 bases, with 14 bases between. From germline, CDR1 is SGHRS and CDR2 YFSETQ. This CDR3 has 16 residues. TCRdb's table, derived via immunoSEQ multiplex PCR, lists solely in-frame clones and lacks some. The data show about 250,000 clones, 85% seen once. The TCR comes from a woman aged 45-59 years with acute COVID-19. The material sequenced was PBMCs or T cells enriched from blood (not recorded which). The chain is built from TRBV5-1 and TRBJ1-6; D remains unclear. The CDR3 nucleotides read TGCGCCAGCAGCTTGGGGGCCGGAAAACAGAATTCACCCCTCCACTTT. This codes for CASSLGAGKQNSPLHF.